The 14 T cell receptor beta chains listed next were all sequenced from one sample in a study of CD8+CD57+ T cells in acquired aplastic anemia. Genomic DNA provided the template from which TCR beta VDJ and CDR3 profiles were obtained. TCRdb re-called the reads through MiXCR, storing one row per CDR3 protein. The profile shows hundreds of thousands of distinct CDR3 sequences, around a third of them singletons. Selection for sequencing was limited to patients who had shown CD8+CD57+ cell expansion by flow cytometry. The source material was sorted CD4+, CD8+, or CD8+CD57+ T cells (not recorded which) from PBMCs. The receptors originated from a human donor with aplastic anemia.

The chain combines TRBV4-2 with TRBJ2-7; a possible D gene is TRBD1 (6 bases). V lost 0 bases, J lost 6 bases, and 15 bases lay in between. Germline V gene data show CDR1 as LGHNA and CDR2 as YNFKEQ. The CDR3 is 15 residues long. The CDR3 here is CASSQDPTGTVEQYF. DNA of the CDR3: TGTGCCAGCAGCCAAGACCCGACAGGAACCGTCGAGCAGTACTTC.

The sample holds one count of this clonotype. The chain uses TRBV29-1 and TRBJ2-1; 9 nucleotides agree with TRBD2. Losses at the gene ends were 7 bases for V and 7 bases for J; bases not matched to a gene: 11. Germline values: CDR1 SQVTM, CDR2 ANQGSEA. The CDR3 runs to 14 residues. The CDR3, as DNA: TGCAGCGCTACCAGCGGGGGGTCAGGTAATGAGCAGTTCTTC. Translating it yields CSATSGGSGNEQFF.

The rearrangement uses TRBV28 and TRBJ1-5, with D possibly matching TRBD1 (5 bases). Germline CDR1 reads MDHEN; CDR2 reads SYDVKM. The CDR3 covers 15 residues. Trimming pared 2 bases from V and 3 bases from J, leaving 11 bases between. DNA for the CDR3: TGTGCCAGCAGTTTAATGGCGGGGGACAATCAGCCCCAGCATTTT. It translates to CASSLMAGDNQPQHF.

To note about this clonotype: Just one base apart from a much larger clone, this may be a read error. The V call is TRBV7-3, the J call TRBJ1-1; D remains ambiguous. This CDR3 contains 12 residues. Germline CDR1 reads SGHTA; CDR2 reads FQGTGA. This CDR3 is CASRQVGSEAFF. The CDR3 region has the DNA TGCGCCAGCAGACAAGTTGGTTCTGAAGCTTTCTTT.

The table lists this clonotype with a few counts. Sequence at one end of the junction differs from germline and may be a read error. The rearrangement joins TRBV5-1 to TRBJ2-3; 13 nucleotides match TRBD2. The CDR3 length is 15 residues. From germline, CDR1 is SGHRS and CDR2 YFSETQ. The CDR3 DNA reads TGTGCCAGCAGCTTAGGACTAGCGGGGGCAGATACGCAGTATTTT. Encoded protein: CASSLGLAGADTQYF.

This clonotype was observed a handful of times. The V gene is TRBV6-2 or TRBV6-3, the J gene TRBJ1-1; D is unresolved. Per the germline V gene, CDR1 is MNHEY and CDR2 is SVGEGT. V lost 6 bases, J lost 3 bases, and 2 bases lay in between. The length of the CDR3 is 10 residues. The CDR3 DNA reads as TGTGCCAGCAGGGACACTGAAGCTTTCTTT. It specifies CASRDTEAFF.

In its sample, this clonotype was seen many times. The chain recombines TRBV9 with TRBJ2-7; 11 nucleotides align to TRBD2. Trimming took 4 bases from V and 4 from J; bases not matched to a gene: 4. The CDR3 totals 14 residues. The germline V gene has CDR1 SGDLS and CDR2 YYNGEE. CDR3 sequence reads: CASSPRTSGYEQYF. The CDR3 DNA sequence: TGTGCCAGCAGCCCGAGGACTAGCGGGTACGAGCAGTACTTC.

This clonotype showed up many times. The rearrangement uses TRBV5-1 and TRBJ1-6, with 9 bases identical to TRBD1. The CDR3 consists of 13 residues. Trimming took 4 bases from V and 14 from J; bases not matched to a gene: 7. Germline V gives CDR1 SGHRS, CDR2 YFSETQ. The CDR3 spells CASSPGQGSTLHF. The CDR3 nucleotides read TGCGCCAGCAGCCCCGGACAGGGGAGCACCCTCCACTTT. The full variable domain, completed using reference TRBV5-1 and TRBJ1-6, is KAGVTQTPRYLIKTRGQQVTLSCSPISGHRSVSWYQQTPGQGLQFLFEYFSETQRNKGNFPGRFSGRQFSNSRSEMNVSTLELGDSALYLCASSPGQGSTLHFGNGTRLTVT.

The chain is built from TRBV20-1 and TRBJ2-4; 7 bases line up with TRBD1. V lost 2 bases and J lost 6; bases outside the gene matches: 4. Germline lookup yields CDR1 DFQATT and CDR2 SNEGSKA (reference sequence). The CDR3 runs 13 residues. CDR3: CSARFPGGNIQYF. In nucleotides, the CDR3 is TGCAGTGCTAGATTCCCAGGGGGAAACATTCAGTACTTC.

Regarding this clonotype: A much larger clone sits a single nucleotide away, making a read error possible. The chain links TRBV6-5 to TRBJ2-7; 7 nucleotides line up with TRBD2. Per germline, CDR1 MNHEY and CDR2 SVGAGI. J lost 0 bases, V lost 4 bases, and 6 bases had no gene match. The CDR3 is 15 residues long. CDR3 sequence reads: CASSFLADSSYEQYF. The DNA for the CDR3 is TGTGCCAGCAGTTTCCTAGCGGATAGCTCCTACGAGCAGTACTTC.

This clonotype appeared once. A much larger clone sits a single nucleotide away, making a read error possible. The V call is TRBV11-2, the J call TRBJ1-2, with D perhaps matching TRBD1 (6 bases). The germline V and J ends were trimmed by 4 bases and 4 bases, with 13 bases remaining between them. The germline gives CDR1 SGHAT, CDR2 FQNNGV. The CDR3 loop spans 14 amino acids. In DNA, the CDR3 is TGTGCCAGCAGCTCGTACGGGGGGCGCTATGGCTACACCTTC. Protein: CASSSYGGRYGYTF.

This chain joins TRBV2 and TRBJ2-5; 8 positions match TRBD2. The V and J ends lost 6 bases and 9 bases, in that order; junction bases with no gene match: 18. Germline V gene sequence: CDR1 SNHLY, CDR2 FYNNEI. This CDR3 has 16 residues. CDR3 bases: TGTGCCAGCAGGCCCCTCCGAGTAGGGGGGCGGGAGGCCCAGTACTTC. This sequence encodes CASRPLRVGGREAQYF.

The chain is built from TRBV24-1 and TRBJ2-3; no clear D. Germline V gene sequence: CDR1 KGHDR, CDR2 SFDVKD. The V end was cut by 3 bases, the J end by 1 base, with 1 base between. The CDR3 loop spans 12 amino acids. CDR3 region: CATSDGTDTQYF. The CDR3 nucleotides read TGTGCCACCAGTGATGGCACAGATACGCAGTATTTT.

V usage is TRBV25-1 and J usage is TRBJ2-7; D could derive from TRBD1 or TRBD2 (5 bases each). Trimming removed 0 bases at V and 2 bases at J, with 11 bases between. Germline V gene lookup returns CDR1 MGHDK and CDR2 SYGVNS. This CDR3 spans 15 amino acids. For the CDR3, the DNA is TGTGCCAGCAGTGAATATGCCGGGGCCGCCTACGAGCAGTACTTC. Amino acids: CASSEYAGAAYEQYF.